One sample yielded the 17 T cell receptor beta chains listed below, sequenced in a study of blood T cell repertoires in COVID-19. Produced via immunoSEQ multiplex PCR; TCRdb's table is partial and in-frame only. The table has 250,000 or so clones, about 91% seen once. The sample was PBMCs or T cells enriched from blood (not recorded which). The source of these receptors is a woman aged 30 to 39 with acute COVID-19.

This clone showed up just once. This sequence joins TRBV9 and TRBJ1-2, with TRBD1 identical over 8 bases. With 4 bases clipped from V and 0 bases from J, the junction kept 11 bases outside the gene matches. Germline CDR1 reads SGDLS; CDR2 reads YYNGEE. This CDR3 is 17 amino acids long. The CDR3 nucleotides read TGTGCCAGCAGCCGAGAAATGGGACAGGATCCTAACTATGGCTACACCTTC. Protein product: CASSREMGQDPNYGYTF. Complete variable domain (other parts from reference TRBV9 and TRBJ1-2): DSGVTQTPKHLITATGQRVTLRCSPRSGDLSVYWYQQSLDQGLQFLIQYYNGEERAKGNILERFSAQQFPDLHSELNLSSLELGDSALYFCASSREMGQDPNYGYTFGSGTRLTVV.

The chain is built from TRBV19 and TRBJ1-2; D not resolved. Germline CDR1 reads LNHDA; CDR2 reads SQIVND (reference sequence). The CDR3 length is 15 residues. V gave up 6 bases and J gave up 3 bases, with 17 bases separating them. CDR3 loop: CASSLAEGRDYGYTF. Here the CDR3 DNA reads TGTGCCAGTAGCTTGGCGGAGGGCCGAGACTATGGCTACACCTTC.

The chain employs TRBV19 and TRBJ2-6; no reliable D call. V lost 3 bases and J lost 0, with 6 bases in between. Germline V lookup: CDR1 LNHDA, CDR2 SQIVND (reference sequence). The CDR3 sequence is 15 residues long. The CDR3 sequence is CASSIRNSGANVLTF. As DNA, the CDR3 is TGTGCCAGTAGTATCAGGAACTCTGGGGCCAACGTCCTGACTTTC. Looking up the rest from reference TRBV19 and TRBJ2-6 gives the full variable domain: DGGITQSPKYLFRKEGQNVTLSCEQNLNHDAMYWYRQDPGQGLRLIYYSQIVNDFQKGDIAEGYSVSREKKESFPLTVTSAQKNPTAFYLCASSIRNSGANVLTFGAGSRLTVL.

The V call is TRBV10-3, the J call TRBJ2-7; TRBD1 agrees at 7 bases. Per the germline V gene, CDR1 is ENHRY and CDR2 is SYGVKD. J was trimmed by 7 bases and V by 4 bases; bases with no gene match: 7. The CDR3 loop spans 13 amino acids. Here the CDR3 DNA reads TGTGCCATCAGTGGCGACAGGGTTGGGGAGCAGTACTTC. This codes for CAISGDRVGEQYF.

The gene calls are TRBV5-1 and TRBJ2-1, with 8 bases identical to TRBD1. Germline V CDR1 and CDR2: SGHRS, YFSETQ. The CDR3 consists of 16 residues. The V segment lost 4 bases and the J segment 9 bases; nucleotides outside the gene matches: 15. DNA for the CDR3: TGCGCCAGCAGCGCCCCGACAGGGGTGGTCGATTCTGAGCAGTTCTTC. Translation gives CASSAPTGVVDSEQFF.

This chain's CDR3 is CATSDRDRGPNQPQHF. CDR3 sequence (DNA): TGTGCCACCAGTGACCGCGACAGGGGGCCCAATCAGCCCCAGCATTTT. The chain links TRBV24-1 to TRBJ1-5; 10 nucleotides agree with TRBD1. This CDR3 has 16 amino acids. V gave up 4 bases and J gave up 3 bases; unmatched junction bases: 5. Germline assignment: CDR1 KGHDR and CDR2 SFDVKD.

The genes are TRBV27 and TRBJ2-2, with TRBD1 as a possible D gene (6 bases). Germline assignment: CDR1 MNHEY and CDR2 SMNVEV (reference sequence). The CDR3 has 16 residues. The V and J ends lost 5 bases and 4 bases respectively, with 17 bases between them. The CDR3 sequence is CASSLYEGGPTGELFF. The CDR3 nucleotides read TGTGCCAGCAGTCTCTATGAAGGGGGTCCCACCGGGGAGCTGTTTTTT.

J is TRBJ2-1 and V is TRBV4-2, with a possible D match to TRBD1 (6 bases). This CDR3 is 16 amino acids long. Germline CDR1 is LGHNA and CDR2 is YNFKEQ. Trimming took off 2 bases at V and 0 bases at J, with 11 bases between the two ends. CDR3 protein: CASSQLDRSSYNEQFF. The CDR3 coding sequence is TGTGCCAGCAGCCAATTAGACAGGAGCTCCTACAATGAGCAGTTCTTC.

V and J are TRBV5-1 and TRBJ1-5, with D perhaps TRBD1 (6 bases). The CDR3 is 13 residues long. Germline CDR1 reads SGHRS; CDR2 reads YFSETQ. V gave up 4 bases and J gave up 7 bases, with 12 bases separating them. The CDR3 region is CASSLRGLQPQHF. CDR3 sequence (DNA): TGCGCCAGCAGCCTCAGGGGTCTACAGCCCCAGCATTTT.

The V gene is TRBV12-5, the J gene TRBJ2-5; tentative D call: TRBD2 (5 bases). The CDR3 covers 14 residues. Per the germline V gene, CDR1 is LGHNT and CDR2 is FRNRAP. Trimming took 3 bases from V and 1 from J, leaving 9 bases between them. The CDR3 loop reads CASGLGRVQETQYF. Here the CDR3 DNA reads TGTGCTAGTGGTTTAGGGCGGGTCCAAGAGACCCAGTACTTC.

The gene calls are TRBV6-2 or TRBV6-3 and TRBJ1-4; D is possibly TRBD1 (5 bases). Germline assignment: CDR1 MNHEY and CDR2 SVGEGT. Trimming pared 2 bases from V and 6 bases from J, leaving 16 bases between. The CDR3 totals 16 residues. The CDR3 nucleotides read TGTGCCAGCAGTTACATGGCGCAGGGCGGTGATGAAAAACTGTTTTTT. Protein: CASSYMAQGGDEKLFF.

In DNA, the CDR3 is TGTGCCAGCAGCTTAGTGGGACTTAAAGAGACCCAGTACTTC. Protein product: CASSLVGLKETQYF. V and J are TRBV7-2 and TRBJ2-5, with D perhaps matching TRBD2 (6 bases). Germline V gene sequence: CDR1 SGHTA, CDR2 FQGNSA. The CDR3 totals 14 residues. Trimming left V 1 base short and J 3 bases short, with 9 bases between. The variable domain in full, completed from reference TRBV7-2 and TRBJ2-5, reads GAGVSQSPSNKVTEKGKDVELRCDPISGHTALYWYRQSLGQGLEFLIYFQGNSAPDKSGLPSDRFSAERTGGSVSTLTIQRTQQEDSAVYLCASSLVGLKETQYFGPGTRLLVL.

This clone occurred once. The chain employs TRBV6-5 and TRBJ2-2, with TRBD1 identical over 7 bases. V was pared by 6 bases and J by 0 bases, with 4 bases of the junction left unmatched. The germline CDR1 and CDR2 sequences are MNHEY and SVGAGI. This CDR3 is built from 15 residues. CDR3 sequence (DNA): TGTGCCAGCAGCGCCGGGACAGCGAACACCGGGGAGCTGTTTTTT. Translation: CASSAGTANTGELFF.

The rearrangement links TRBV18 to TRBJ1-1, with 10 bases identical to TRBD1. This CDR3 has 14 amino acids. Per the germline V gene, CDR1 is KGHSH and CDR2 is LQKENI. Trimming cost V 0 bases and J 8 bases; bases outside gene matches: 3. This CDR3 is CASSPPSGQGEAFF. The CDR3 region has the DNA TGTGCCAGCTCACCACCGTCGGGACAGGGGGAAGCTTTCTTT.

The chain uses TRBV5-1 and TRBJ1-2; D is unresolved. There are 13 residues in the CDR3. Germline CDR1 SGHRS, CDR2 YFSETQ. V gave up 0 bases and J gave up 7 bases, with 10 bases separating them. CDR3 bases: TGCGCCAGCAGCTTGGGGGTTCGGGTTGGCTACACCTTC. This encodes CASSLGVRVGYTF.

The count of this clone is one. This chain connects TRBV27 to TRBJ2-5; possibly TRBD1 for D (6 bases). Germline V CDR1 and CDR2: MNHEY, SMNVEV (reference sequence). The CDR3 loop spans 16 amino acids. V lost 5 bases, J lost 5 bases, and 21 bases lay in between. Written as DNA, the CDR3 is TGTGCCAGCAGTGGATCAGGGGAAGGTTTGGAGGAGACCCAGTACTTC. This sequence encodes CASSGSGEGLEETQYF.

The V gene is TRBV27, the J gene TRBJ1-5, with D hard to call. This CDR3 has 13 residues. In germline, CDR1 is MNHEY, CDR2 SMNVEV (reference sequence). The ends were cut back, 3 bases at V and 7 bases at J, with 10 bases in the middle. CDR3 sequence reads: CASSFASRQPQHF. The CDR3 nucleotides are TGTGCCAGCAGTTTCGCTTCCAGGCAGCCCCAGCATTTT.